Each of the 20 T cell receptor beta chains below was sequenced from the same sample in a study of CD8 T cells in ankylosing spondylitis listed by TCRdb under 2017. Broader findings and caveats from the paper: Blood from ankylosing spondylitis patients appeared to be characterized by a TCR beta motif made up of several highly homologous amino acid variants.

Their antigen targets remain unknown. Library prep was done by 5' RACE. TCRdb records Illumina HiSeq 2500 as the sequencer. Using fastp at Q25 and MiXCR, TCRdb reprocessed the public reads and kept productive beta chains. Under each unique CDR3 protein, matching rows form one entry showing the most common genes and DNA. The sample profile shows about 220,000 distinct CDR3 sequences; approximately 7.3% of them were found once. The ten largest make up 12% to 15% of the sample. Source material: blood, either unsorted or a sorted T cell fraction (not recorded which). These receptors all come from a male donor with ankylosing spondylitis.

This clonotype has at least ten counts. The CDR3 DNA reads TGTGCCAGCAGCTTACCGGGTTTAGCCAAAAACATTCAGTACTTC. This sequence encodes CASSLPGLAKNIQYF. The chain has TRBV7-9 and TRBJ2-4; no clear D gene. Germline V lookup: CDR1 SEHNR, CDR2 FQNEAQ (reference sequence). The V end was cut by 2 bases, the J end by 0 bases, with 8 bases between. CDR3 length equals 15 residues.

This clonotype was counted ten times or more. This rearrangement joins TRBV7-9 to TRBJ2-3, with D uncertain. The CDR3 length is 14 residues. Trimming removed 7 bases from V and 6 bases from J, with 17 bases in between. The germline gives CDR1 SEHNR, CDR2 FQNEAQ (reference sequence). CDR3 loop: CASTSGPVRDTQYF. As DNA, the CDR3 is TGTGCCAGCACCTCAGGACCGGTCCGGGATACGCAGTATTTT.

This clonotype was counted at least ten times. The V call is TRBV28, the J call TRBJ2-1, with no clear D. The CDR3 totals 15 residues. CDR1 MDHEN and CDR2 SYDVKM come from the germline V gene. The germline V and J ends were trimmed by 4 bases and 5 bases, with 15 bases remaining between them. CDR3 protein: CASSSDSLWNNEQFF. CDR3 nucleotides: TGTGCCAGCAGTTCAGATTCATTATGGAACAATGAGCAGTTCTTC.

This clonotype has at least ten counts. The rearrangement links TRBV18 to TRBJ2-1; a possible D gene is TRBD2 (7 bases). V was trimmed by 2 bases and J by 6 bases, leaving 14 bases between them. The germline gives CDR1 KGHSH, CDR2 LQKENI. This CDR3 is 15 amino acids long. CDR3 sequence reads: CASSPYGGPINEQFF. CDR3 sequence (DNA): TGTGCCAGCTCACCATACGGGGGGCCCATCAATGAGCAGTTCTTC.

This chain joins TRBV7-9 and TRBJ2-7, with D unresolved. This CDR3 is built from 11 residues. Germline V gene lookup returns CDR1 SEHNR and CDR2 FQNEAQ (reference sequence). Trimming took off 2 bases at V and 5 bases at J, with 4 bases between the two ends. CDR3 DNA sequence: TGTGCCAGCAGCTTAAACCACGAGCAGTACTTC. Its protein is CASSLNHEQYF. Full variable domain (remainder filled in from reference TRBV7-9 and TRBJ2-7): DTGVSQNPRHKITKRGQNVTFRCDPISEHNRLYWYRQTLGQGPEFLTYFQNEAQLEKSRLLSDRFSAERPKGSFSTLEIQRTEQGDSAMYLCASSLNHEQYFGPGTRLTVT.

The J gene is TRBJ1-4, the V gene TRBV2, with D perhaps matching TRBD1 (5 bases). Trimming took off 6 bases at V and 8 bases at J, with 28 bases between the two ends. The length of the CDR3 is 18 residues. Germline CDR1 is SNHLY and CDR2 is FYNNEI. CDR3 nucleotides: TGTGCCAGCAGAGGCGAAAGGGACCGGGCTTCGATTAGAGAAAAACTGTTTTTT. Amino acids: CASRGERDRASIREKLFF.

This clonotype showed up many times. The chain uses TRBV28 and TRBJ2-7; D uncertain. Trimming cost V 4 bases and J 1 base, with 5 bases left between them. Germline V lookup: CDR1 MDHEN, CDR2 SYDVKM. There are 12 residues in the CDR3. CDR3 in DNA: TGTGCCAGCAGTTCGGTTTCCTACGAGCAGTACTTC. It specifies CASSSVSYEQYF.

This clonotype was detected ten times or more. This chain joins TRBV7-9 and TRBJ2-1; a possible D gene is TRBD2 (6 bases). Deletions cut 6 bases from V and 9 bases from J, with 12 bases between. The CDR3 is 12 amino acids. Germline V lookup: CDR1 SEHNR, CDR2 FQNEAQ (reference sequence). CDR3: CASREGVLEQFF. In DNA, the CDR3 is TGTGCCAGCAGGGAGGGCGTTCTTGAGCAGTTCTTC. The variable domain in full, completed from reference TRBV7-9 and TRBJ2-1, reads DTGVSQNPRHKITKRGQNVTFRCDPISEHNRLYWYRQTLGQGPEFLTYFQNEAQLEKSRLLSDRFSAERPKGSFSTLEIQRTEQGDSAMYLCASREGVLEQFFGPGTRLTVL.

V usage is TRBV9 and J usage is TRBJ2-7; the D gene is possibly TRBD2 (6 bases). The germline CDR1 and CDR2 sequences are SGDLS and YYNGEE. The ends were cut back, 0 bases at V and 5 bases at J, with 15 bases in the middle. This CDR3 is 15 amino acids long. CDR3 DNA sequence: TGTGCCAGCAGCGTAGAAATGGCGGGAACCCACGAGCAGTACTTC. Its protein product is CASSVEMAGTHEQYF.

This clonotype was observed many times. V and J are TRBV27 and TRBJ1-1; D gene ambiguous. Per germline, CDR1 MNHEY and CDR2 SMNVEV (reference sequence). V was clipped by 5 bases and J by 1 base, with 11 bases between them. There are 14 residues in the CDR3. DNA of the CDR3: TGTGCCAGCAGTCTTACTCGGGGGAACACTGAAGCTTTCTTT. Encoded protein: CASSLTRGNTEAFF.

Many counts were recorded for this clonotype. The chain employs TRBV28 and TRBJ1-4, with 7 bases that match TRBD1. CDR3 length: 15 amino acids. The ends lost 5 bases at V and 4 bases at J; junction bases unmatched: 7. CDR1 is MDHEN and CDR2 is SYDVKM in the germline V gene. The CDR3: CASSQLQGINEKLFF. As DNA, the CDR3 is TGTGCCAGCAGTCAGCTACAGGGGATTAATGAAAAACTGTTTTTT.

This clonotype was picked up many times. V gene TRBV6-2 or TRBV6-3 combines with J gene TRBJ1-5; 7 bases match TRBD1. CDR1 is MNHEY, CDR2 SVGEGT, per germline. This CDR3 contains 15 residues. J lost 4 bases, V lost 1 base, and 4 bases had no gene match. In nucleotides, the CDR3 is TGTGCCAGCAGTTACTTTGCGACAGGGAATCAGCCCCAGCATTTT. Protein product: CASSYFATGNQPQHF.

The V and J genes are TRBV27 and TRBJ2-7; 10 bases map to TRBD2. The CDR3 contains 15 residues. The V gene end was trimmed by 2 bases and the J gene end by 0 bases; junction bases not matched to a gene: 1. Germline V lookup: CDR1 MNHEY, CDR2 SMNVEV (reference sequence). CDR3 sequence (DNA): TGTGCCAGCAGTTTACTAGCGGGAGTCTCCTACGAGCAGTACTTC. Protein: CASSLLAGVSYEQYF.

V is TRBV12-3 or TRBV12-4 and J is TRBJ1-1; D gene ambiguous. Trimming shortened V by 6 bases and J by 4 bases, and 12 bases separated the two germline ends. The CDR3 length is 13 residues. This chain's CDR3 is CASRIGLITEAFF. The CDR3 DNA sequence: TGTGCCAGCAGGATTGGACTGATCACTGAAGCTTTCTTT.

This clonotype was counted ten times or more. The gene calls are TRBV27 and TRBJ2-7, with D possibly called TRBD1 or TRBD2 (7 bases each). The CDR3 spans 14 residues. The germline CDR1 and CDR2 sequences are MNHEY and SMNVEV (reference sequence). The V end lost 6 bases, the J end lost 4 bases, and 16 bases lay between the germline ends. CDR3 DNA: TGTGCCAGCAGCACAGCGGGACAGAGATACGAGCAGTACTTC. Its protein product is CASSTAGQRYEQYF.

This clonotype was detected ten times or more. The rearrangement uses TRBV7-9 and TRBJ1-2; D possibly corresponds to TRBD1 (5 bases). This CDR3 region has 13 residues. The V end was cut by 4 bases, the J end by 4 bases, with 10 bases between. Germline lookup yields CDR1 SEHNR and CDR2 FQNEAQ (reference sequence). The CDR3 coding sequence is TGTGCCAGCAGCTCCCGGGACTCCTATGGCTACACCTTC. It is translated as CASSSRDSYGYTF.

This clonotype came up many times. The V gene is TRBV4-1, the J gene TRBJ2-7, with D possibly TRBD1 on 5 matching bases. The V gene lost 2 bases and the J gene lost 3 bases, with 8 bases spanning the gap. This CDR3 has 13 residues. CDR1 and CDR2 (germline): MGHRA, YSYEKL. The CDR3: CASSQPDSYEQYF. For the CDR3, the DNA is TGCGCCAGCAGCCAACCCGACAGCTACGAGCAGTACTTC.

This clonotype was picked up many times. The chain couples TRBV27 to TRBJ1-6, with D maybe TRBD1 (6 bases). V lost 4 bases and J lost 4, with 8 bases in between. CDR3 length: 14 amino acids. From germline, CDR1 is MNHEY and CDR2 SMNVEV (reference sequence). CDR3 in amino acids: CASSSGEYNSPLHF. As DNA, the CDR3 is TGTGCCAGCAGTTCAGGGGAATATAATTCACCCCTCCACTTT.

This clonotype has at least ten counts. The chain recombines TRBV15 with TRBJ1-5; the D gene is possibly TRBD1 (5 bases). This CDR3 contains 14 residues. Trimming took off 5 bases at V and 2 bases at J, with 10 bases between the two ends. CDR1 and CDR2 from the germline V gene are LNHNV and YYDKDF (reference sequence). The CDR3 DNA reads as TGTGCCACCAGCCAGGGTCTGGGCAATCAGCCCCAGCATTTT. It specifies CATSQGLGNQPQHF. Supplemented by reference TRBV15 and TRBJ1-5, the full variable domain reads DAMVIQNPRYQVTQFGKPVTLSCSQTLNHNVMYWYQQKSSQAPKLLFHYYDKDFNNEADTPDNFQSRRPNTSFCFLDIRSPGLGDTAMYLCATSQGLGNQPQHFGDGTRLSIL.

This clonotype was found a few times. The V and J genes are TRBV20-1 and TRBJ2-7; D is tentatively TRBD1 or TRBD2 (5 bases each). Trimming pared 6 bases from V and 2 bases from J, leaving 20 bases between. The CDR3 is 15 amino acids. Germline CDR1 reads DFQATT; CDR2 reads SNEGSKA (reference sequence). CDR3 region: CSAIDSGSNTYEQYF. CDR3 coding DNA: TGCAGTGCCATCGACAGCGGATCGAACACCTACGAGCAGTACTTC.